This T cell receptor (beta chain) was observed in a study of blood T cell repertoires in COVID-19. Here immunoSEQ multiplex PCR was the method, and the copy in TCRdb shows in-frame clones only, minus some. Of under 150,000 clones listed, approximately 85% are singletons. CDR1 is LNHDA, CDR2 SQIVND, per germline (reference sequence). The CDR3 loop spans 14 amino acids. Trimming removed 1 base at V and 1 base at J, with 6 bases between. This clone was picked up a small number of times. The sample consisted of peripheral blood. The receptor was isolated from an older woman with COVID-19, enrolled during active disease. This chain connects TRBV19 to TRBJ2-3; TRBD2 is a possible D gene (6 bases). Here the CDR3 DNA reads TGTGCCAGTAGTATAGCGGGGGGCACAGATACGCAGTATTTT. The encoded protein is CASSIAGGTDTQYF. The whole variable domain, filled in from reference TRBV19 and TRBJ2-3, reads DGGITQSPKYLFRKEGQNVTLSCEQNLNHDAMYWYRQDPGQGLRLIYYSQIVNDFQKGDIAEGYSVSREKKESFPLTVTSAQKNPTAFYLCASSIAGGTDTQYFGPGTRLTVL.